The source of this T cell receptor (beta chain) is a study of T cells in Graves' hyperthyroidism and ophthalmopathy. CDR3 size: 16 residues. CDR1 is MNHEY, CDR2 SVGEGT, per germline. The V segment lost 6 bases and the J segment 5 bases; nucleotides outside the gene matches: 11. It was RNA transcripts that yielded the amplified TCR beta CDR3 regions. TCR CDR3 regions were first amplified by RT-PCR with HTBI primers. Each CDR3 protein gets one entry after TCRdb re-called the multiplex PCR reads with MiXCR. The table records approximately 720,000 distinct CDR3 sequences, roughly a sixth of them present only once. Sample collection date corresponds to first hyperthyroidism diagnosis, prior to any ophthalmopathy symptoms.

The rearrangement uses TRBV6-2 or TRBV6-3 and TRBJ1-5; the match to TRBD1 covers 9 bases. The specimen was blood. This clonotype was sampled from a woman aged 45-65 years with Graves' hyperthyroidism that later progressed to Graves' ophthalmopathy. Here the CDR3 DNA reads TGTGCCAGCAGAAACATCCGGGACAGGGACGATCAGCCCCAGCATTTT. Amino acid sequence: CASRNIRDRDDQPQHF.